This entry features one T cell receptor beta chain sequence. As yet, its antigen is unknown. The sample comes from a study of T cell responses to AZD1222 COVID-19 vaccine. Study-wide background: Pooling of second doses given at about 4 or about 12 weeks was done.

The study, taken as a whole, reports: No day 14 peak samples; only post-peak repertoires were characterized. Donors were chiefly white British, with a greater number of females, and clonal diversity was perhaps underestimated. Elevations in Spike-specific TCR breadth and depth followed administration of two AZD1222 doses.

TCRdb's copy holds only in-frame clones and misses some; the assay was immunoSEQ multiplex PCR. The repertoire holds 83,000 or so clones, with roughly 86% as singletons. There are 15 residues in the CDR3. J lost 7 bases, V lost 3 bases, and 8 bases had no gene match. Germline values: CDR1 SGHRS, CDR2 YFSETQ. The sample here was peripheral blood, taken on day 0 of AZD1222 vaccination. This chain connects TRBV5-1 to TRBJ1-4, with 8 bases that match TRBD1. This clonotype was sampled from an adult in good health. DNA of the CDR3: TGCGCCAGCAGCTCCCAACAGGGGGGTGTTGAAAAACTGTTTTTT. This sequence encodes CASSSQQGGVEKLFF.